This T cell receptor (beta chain) was identified in a study of CD8 T cells in ankylosing spondylitis. The CDR3 runs to 15 residues. V lost 4 bases to trimming and J lost 1 base; unmatched junction nucleotides: 3. From germline, CDR1 is SGHTA and CDR2 FQGNSA. A remark on this clonotype: Its matching antigen is unknown.

General study points: Blood from ankylosing spondylitis patients appeared to carry a characteristic roughly eight-variant TCR beta motif. Reactive arthritis synovial fluid and blood previously showed some of these motif variants. Disease-linked clones proved CD8+ and comparatively uncommon in peripheral blood.

Quantitative barcoded 5'-RACE was used to prepare TCR beta libraries. One entry per CDR3 protein, called by TCRdb with MiXCR from the 5' RACE reads. Of just over 300,000 distinct CDR3 sequences in the sample, 20% to 25% are singletons; the top ten hold approximately 3.7%. The sequenced sample consisted of blood, either unsorted or a sorted T cell fraction (not recorded which). V is TRBV7-2 and J is TRBJ2-5, with 10 positions matching TRBD1. The receptor was derived from a female donor with ankylosing spondylitis or in good health (not recorded which). The CDR3 DNA reads as TGTGCCAGCAGCTCGGACAGGGGGAGCCAAGAGACCCAGTACTTC. Amino acids: CASSSDRGSQETQYF.